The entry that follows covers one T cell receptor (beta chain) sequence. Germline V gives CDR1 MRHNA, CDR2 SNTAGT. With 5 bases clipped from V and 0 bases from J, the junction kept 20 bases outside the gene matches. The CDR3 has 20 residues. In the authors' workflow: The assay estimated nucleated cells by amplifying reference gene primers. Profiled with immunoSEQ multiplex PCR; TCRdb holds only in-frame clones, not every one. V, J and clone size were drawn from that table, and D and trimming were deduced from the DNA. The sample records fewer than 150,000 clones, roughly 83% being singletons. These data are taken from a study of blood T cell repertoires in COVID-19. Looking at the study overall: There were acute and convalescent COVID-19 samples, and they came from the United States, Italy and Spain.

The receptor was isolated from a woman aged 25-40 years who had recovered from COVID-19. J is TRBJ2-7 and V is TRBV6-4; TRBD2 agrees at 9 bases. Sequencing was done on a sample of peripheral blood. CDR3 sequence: CASSPAPGLAGNRDSYEQYF. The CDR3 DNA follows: TGTGCCAGCAGTCCCGCCCCTGGGCTAGCGGGGAATCGAGACTCCTACGAGCAGTACTTC.